One sample yielded the 7 T cell receptor beta chains listed below, sequenced in a study of blood T cell repertoires in COVID-19 (dated by TCRdb to about 2020). Library prep was done by the immunoSEQ multiplex PCR assay. This immuneACCESS table, as held by TCRdb, lists in-frame sequences with V and J called but not all clones. Of the missing ones, under half trace to an unresolved V gene in checked studies; the others have no known cause. A total of 300,000 to 400,000 clones appear in this sample, about 90% of them only once. Around 3% of the sample belongs to the ten largest clones. The specimen sequenced was peripheral blood. The receptors were sampled from a woman in her twenties or thirties with COVID-19, enrolled during active disease.

This CDR3 is CASSGHRDNYGYTF. CDR3 nucleotides: TGTGCCAGTAGTGGACACAGGGATAACTATGGCTACACCTTC. This rearrangement joins TRBV19 to TRBJ1-2, with D perhaps TRBD1 (6 bases). V lost 5 bases and J lost 1, with 11 bases in between. The CDR3 consists of 14 residues. Germline V CDR1 and CDR2: LNHDA, SQIVND (reference sequence).

A note on this clone: Likely a read error: the CDR3 ends without its conserved phenylalanine or tryptophan. It is unclear where the CDR3 begins or ends on the DNA, so no DNA is shown, and the CDR3 is as TCRdb lists it. The chain recombines TRBV5-1 with TRBJ1-4; the table's D call, TRBD1, was not checked against the DNA. Including both end residues, the CDR3 is 10 amino acids long. The germline V gene has CDR1 SGHRS and CDR2 YFSETQ. The chain's CDR3 is CASSLRAGAG.

This clone appeared a single time. For the CDR3, the DNA is TGCGCCAGCAGCTTTGGACAGGGCCATGAGCAGTTCTTC. Amino acid sequence: CASSFGQGHEQFF. The rearrangement links TRBV5-1 to TRBJ2-1; 8 bases match TRBD1. The CDR3 runs to 13 residues. From germline, CDR1 is SGHRS and CDR2 YFSETQ. The J segment lost 8 bases and the V segment lost 2 bases, leaving 3 bases of the junction unmatched.

The chain uses TRBV27 and TRBJ1-5; no clear D gene. V shed 7 bases and J shed 0 bases, with 13 bases lying between them. The CDR3 is 15 residues long. Looked up from germline, CDR1 is MNHEY and CDR2 is SMNVEV (reference sequence). CDR3 region: CASTFRWASNQPQHF. In DNA, the CDR3 is TGTGCCAGCACCTTTAGGTGGGCTAGCAATCAGCCCCAGCATTTT.

Here the CDR3 reads CASSALGQGSEKLFF. Here the CDR3 DNA reads TGTGCCAGCAGCGCCTTAGGACAGGGAAGTGAAAAACTGTTTTTT. V and J are TRBV28 and TRBJ1-4; TRBD1 aligns across 8 bases. Germline V gives CDR1 MDHEN, CDR2 SYDVKM. Trimming took 6 bases from V and 7 from J; bases not matched to a gene: 10. CDR3 length: 15 amino acids.

This chain links TRBV25-1 with TRBJ1-2; D gene unclear. The germline V gene encodes CDR1 MGHDK and CDR2 SYGVNS. This CDR3 has 18 amino acids. With 2 bases removed from V and 2 bases from J, the gap between germline ends came to 21 bases. DNA of the CDR3: TGTGCCAGCAGTGAAGGCCGAACATCTAGTTCCCCCAACTATGGCTACACCTTC. Its translation is CASSEGRTSSSPNYGYTF.

The genes are TRBV2 and TRBJ2-7; perhaps TRBD2 as D (5 bases). The V and J ends lost 8 bases and 4 bases respectively, with 9 bases between them. Per the germline V gene, CDR1 is SNHLY and CDR2 is FYNNEI. The length of the CDR3 is 11 residues. CDR3 bases: TGTGCCAGCCGGGATGGATACGAGCAGTACTTC. This sequence encodes CASRDGYEQYF.